The present T cell receptor beta chain was sequenced within a study of T cell clonotyping in hematopoietic cell transplantation. Of note for this clone: Its target is unknown.

Time point: recipient sample about 28 days before transplant, after cytoreduction. TCRdb's table, derived via immunoSEQ multiplex PCR, lists solely in-frame clones and lacks some. The sample consists of 35,000 to 45,000 clones, roughly 95% of them appearing once. V shed 2 bases and J shed 0 bases, with 6 bases lying between them. Looked up from germline, CDR1 is SGHRS and CDR2 is YFSETQ. The CDR3 is 14 residues long. The study, taken as a whole, reports: Graft donor and pretransplant recipient Inverse Simpson Index values predicted broader posttransplant TCR diversity. Pathologically expanded recipient clonotypes increased progressively from day 30 to day 180 as diversity fell.

This TCR was sampled from a man aged 40-55 years with chronic myeloid leukemia. Some clones in this sample may be carry-over from other donors' samples. Sequenced material: peripheral blood mononuclear cells, taken before stem cell transplant. The chain uses TRBV5-1 and TRBJ1-3; D gene ambiguous. This chain's CDR3 is CASSFGSSGNTIYF. The CDR3, as DNA: TGCGCCAGCAGCTTTGGGAGCTCTGGAAACACCATATATTTT.